This T cell receptor beta chain derives from a study of vaccination and CD4 T cells after COVID-19. Study as a whole: Testing by nasal swab PCR showed convalescent patients to be SARS-CoV-2 positive; about nine were mild and one was severe. The study collected post-vaccine samples a median about 71 days after dose two, with a range of 14 to 241. Overall study findings and caveats: A nonsignificant rise from approximately 21 to 38 was seen in the median number of SARS-CoV-2-reactive clonotypes.

Concerning this clonotype itself: What it recognizes is unknown.

Germline lookup yields CDR1 LNHNV and CDR2 YYDKDF (reference sequence). Trimming shortened V by 0 bases and J by 3 bases, and 11 bases separated the two germline ends. This CDR3 region has 16 residues. Sequenced with the Oncomine TCR Beta short-read assay was DNA taken from cultured CD4+ T cells. TCRdb redid the calling of the PCR reads with MiXCR, one entry per CDR3 protein. This table has more than 15,000 distinct CDR3 sequences, approximately 45% appearing once. Treatment in this sample: roughly 10-day PBMC culture with coronavirus spike peptide pools or control peptides (ViraFEST assay). Per well, 2 million or so PBMCs were cultured in the presence of around 9.1 IU/ml IL-2 and 9.5 to 10 ug/ml peptide pools.

This clonotype originated in a human donor who had recovered from COVID-19. This specimen was CD4+ T cells from blood, cultured in vitro, taken before SARS-CoV-2 vaccination. The V gene is TRBV15, the J gene TRBJ1-4, with D unclear. The CDR3 sequence: CATSRDLEEANEKLFF. CDR3 in DNA: TGTGCCACCAGCAGAGATCTTGAGGAGGCTAATGAAAAACTGTTTTTT.